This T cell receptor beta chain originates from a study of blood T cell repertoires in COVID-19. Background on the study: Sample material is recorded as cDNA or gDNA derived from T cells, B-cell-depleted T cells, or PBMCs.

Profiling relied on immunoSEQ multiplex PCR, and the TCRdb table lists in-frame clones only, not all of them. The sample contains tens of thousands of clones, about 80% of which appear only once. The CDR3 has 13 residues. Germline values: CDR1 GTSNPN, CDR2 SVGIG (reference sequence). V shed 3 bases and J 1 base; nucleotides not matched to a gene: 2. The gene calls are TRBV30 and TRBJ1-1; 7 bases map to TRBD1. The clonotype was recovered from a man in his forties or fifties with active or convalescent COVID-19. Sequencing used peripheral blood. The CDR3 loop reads CAWRGDRNTEAFF. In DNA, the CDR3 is TGTGCCTGGAGGGGGGACAGGAACACTGAAGCTTTCTTT.